This T cell receptor (beta chain) was profiled in a study of T cell changes during pregnancy in multiple sclerosis. TCRdb's table, derived via immunoSEQ multiplex PCR, lists solely in-frame clones and lacks some. The sample carries 66,000 or so clones, around 89% recorded once. This CDR3 has 16 amino acids. Germline V CDR1 and CDR2: MRHNA, SNTAGT. The trim removed 4 bases at V and 0 bases at J, leaving 0 bases unmatched. This specimen was peripheral blood, taken in the first trimester of pregnancy. The receptor was derived from a female donor in good health, enrolled as a control in a pregnancy study. V and J are TRBV6-4 and TRBJ2-6, with 10 nucleotides matching TRBD1. The CDR3 DNA reads as TGTGCCAGCAGTGGGACAGGGGGCTCTGGGGCCAACGTCCTGACTTTC. It specifies CASSGTGGSGANVLTF.